The clone carrying this T cell receptor (beta chain) occurred many times. Antigen specificity is unknown. Each CDR3 protein is one row after TCRdb ran MiXCR on the reads. The sample lists about 920,000 distinct CDR3 sequences, 31% seen once, with roughly an eighth in the top ten. The germline gives CDR1 SEHNR, CDR2 FQNEAQ (reference sequence). V lost 5 bases to trimming and J lost 2 bases; unmatched junction nucleotides: 6. This CDR3 is built from 15 residues. This sample was included in a study of T cell repertoires in cytomegalovirus infection. Study-level background: Both recently identified HLA-C-restricted and well-studied HLA-B-restricted CMV epitopes were used in the study. Indications came from public TCR beta signatures; they pointed to CMV infection and to a matching HLA type.

General study results and limits: Ex vivo responses were dominated by HLA-C-restricted CMV-specific TCR beta clonotypes. Based on cumulative public TCR beta family frequency, carriers of CMV plus the relevant HLA were identified.

The receptor comes from a human donor in good health (CMV status not recorded). Some clones in this sample may be carry-over from other donors' samples. The specimen comprised cultured CD8+ T cells from PBMCs, sampled from culture after CMV antigen stimulation. The rearrangement joins TRBV7-9 to TRBJ1-3; 7 bases align to TRBD1. The CDR3 sequence: CASSPVTGAGNTIYF. In DNA, the CDR3 is TGTGCCAGCAGCCCCGTAACAGGGGCTGGAAACACCATATATTTT.